This entry lists 7 T cell receptor beta chains sequenced from one sample in a study of CD8+CD57+ T cells in acquired aplastic anemia. According to the study, genomic DNA was the template for TCR beta VDJ and CDR3 profiling. A single record per CDR3 protein comes from TCRdb applying MiXCR to the reads. The sample has some 410,000 distinct CDR3 sequences, 65% to 80% seen once. The material sequenced was sorted CD4+, CD8+, or CD8+CD57+ T cells (not recorded which) from PBMCs. The receptors were gathered from a human donor in good health, serving as a control.

V gene TRBV20-1 combines with J gene TRBJ2-3; 10 bases line up with TRBD1. This CDR3 spans 14 amino acids. The V and J ends lost 5 bases and 5 bases, in that order; junction bases with no gene match: 7. Germline V gene data show CDR1 as DFQATT and CDR2 as SNEGSKA (reference sequence). CDR3: CSAAPDRGGDTQYF. In nucleotides, the CDR3 is TGCAGTGCTGCCCCGGACAGGGGGGGAGATACGCAGTATTTT.

The V gene is TRBV10-3, the J gene TRBJ2-7, with TRBD1 matching 8 bases. Per germline, CDR1 ENHRY and CDR2 SYGVKD. Trimming cost V 2 bases and J 4 bases; bases outside gene matches: 13. This CDR3 spans 17 amino acids. The DNA of the CDR3 is TGTGCCATCAGTGAGAACCCCCCTGACAGGGGCCCGTACGAGCAGTACGTC. Its protein product is CAISENPPDRGPYEQYV.

The count of this clonotype is one. The chain combines TRBV9 with TRBJ1-1; 9 bases fit TRBD1. CDR1 SGDLS and CDR2 YYNGEE come from the germline V gene. This CDR3 comprises 14 residues. V was clipped by 5 bases and J by 7 bases; unmatched bases: 9. CDR3 in DNA: TGTGCCAGCAGTCTAGTGGGACAGGGCCATGAAGCTTTCTTT. Protein product: CASSLVGQGHEAFF.

This clonotype has only one observation. The V gene is TRBV29-1, the J gene TRBJ2-5, with D possibly matching TRBD2 (5 bases). The J call may be faulty, since TRBJ2-1 better matches the DNA end. Germline-derived CDR1 and CDR2 are SQVTM and ANQGSEA. This CDR3 has 13 residues. CDR3 DNA sequence: TGCAGTTTTACGGGGAGAGGGTACGATGAGCAGTTCTTC. Amino acids: CSFTGRGYDEQFF.

This clonotype has a count of ten or more. The chain links TRBV9 to TRBJ1-3; TRBD1 might be the D (5 bases). This CDR3 spans 14 amino acids. With 6 bases removed from V and 8 bases from J, the gap between germline ends came to 18 bases. The V gene's germline CDR1 is SGDLS and CDR2 YYNGEE. CDR3 nucleotides: TGTGCCAGCACCCGGATGGGGGGGATAGACACCATATATTTT. This encodes CASTRMGGIDTIYF.

In regard to this clonotype: At one end the junction does not follow the germline gene, possibly because of a read error. The V call is TRBV10-1, the J call TRBJ2-7, with 8 bases lining up with TRBD2. CDR1 and CDR2 from the germline V gene are WNHNN and SYGVQD (reference sequence). The CDR3 spans 13 residues. The CDR3 nucleotides read TGTGCCAGCAACCTGCAAGCGGGGGACGAGCAGTACTTC. Amino acids: CASNLQAGDEQYF.

Notes on this clonotype: It is unclear where the CDR3 begins or ends on the DNA, so no DNA is shown, and the CDR3 is as TCRdb lists it. The V gene is TRBV7-9, the J gene TRBJ1-2. With termini counted, the CDR3 has 12 amino acids. Germline CDR1 SEHNR, CDR2 FQNEAQ (reference sequence). CDR3 sequence: CASSLVGSGNTF.